The 19 T cell receptor beta chains reported below all come from one sample, sequenced in a study of neurological immune-mediated disorders. TCRdb analysed the 5' RACE reads with MiXCR anew, one entry per CDR3 protein. Of around 40,000 distinct CDR3 sequences in the sample, roughly an eighth were seen once. Material: PBMCs. The receptor set was obtained from a female donor in good health.

This clonotype was recorded at least ten times. The V gene is TRBV30, the J gene TRBJ2-1; 9 bases are shared with TRBD2. The length of the CDR3 is 15 residues. Looked up from germline, CDR1 is GTSNPN and CDR2 is SVGIG (reference sequence). V shed 7 bases, J shed 5 bases, and the junction held 12 bases outside the gene matches. DNA for the CDR3: TGTGCCTTAACCCAGGGACTAGCCTTAGACAATGAGCAGTTCTTC. This translates into CALTQGLALDNEQFF.

This clonotype came up many times. CDR3 residues: CASRKTGTGRYNEQFF. CDR3 coding DNA: TGTGCCAGCAGGAAAACCGGGACAGGGAGGTACAATGAGCAGTTCTTC. The chain employs TRBV7-2 and TRBJ2-1; TRBD1 aligns across 9 bases. The V and J ends lost 6 bases and 4 bases, in that order; junction bases with no gene match: 10. The germline V gene encodes CDR1 SGHTA and CDR2 FQGNSA. The CDR3 has 16 amino acids.

The genes are TRBV12-5 and TRBJ2-1; the match to TRBD2 covers 8 bases. Trimming at V came to 6 bases and at J to 7 bases, leaving 5 bases not matched to a gene. CDR3 length equals 13 residues. Per germline, CDR1 LGHNT and CDR2 FRNRAP. In DNA, the CDR3 is TGTGCTAGTGGACGGCCGGGAGGGAATGAGCAGTTCTTC. It encodes CASGRPGGNEQFF.

A few counts support this clonotype. The chain uses TRBV6-1 and TRBJ1-3, with a tentative D call TRBD1 (5 bases). The CDR3 runs to 17 residues. Trimming stripped 6 bases from V and 4 bases from J, with 22 bases between. Germline CDR1 reads MNHNS; CDR2 reads SASEGT. For the CDR3, the DNA is TGTGCCAGCAGGGAGGCGGGACCTTCAGTGCGCGGAAACACCATATATTTT. It codes for CASREAGPSVRGNTIYF.

The table lists this clonotype with many counts. J is TRBJ2-7 and V is TRBV5-1; D perhaps matches TRBD2 (5 bases). V dropped 0 bases and J dropped 3 bases, with 10 bases sitting between them. The CDR3 covers 14 residues. In germline, CDR1 is SGHRS, CDR2 YFSETQ. The CDR3 sequence: CASSLVPGSYEQYF. CDR3 coding DNA: TGCGCCAGCAGCTTGGTACCGGGGAGCTACGAGCAGTACTTC.

This clonotype appeared many times. The gene calls are TRBV25-1 and TRBJ1-1; D call uncertain. The CDR3 covers 14 residues. The V and J ends lost 4 bases and 2 bases respectively, with 11 bases between them. Germline CDR1 is MGHDK and CDR2 is SYGVNS. In DNA form, the CDR3 reads TGTGCCAGCAGTGGTTGGGTCCACAACACTGAAGCTTTCTTT. This translates into CASSGWVHNTEAFF.

This clonotype has at least ten counts. This chain uses TRBV29-1 with TRBJ1-1; the D is unclear. CDR3 length: 14 residues. V was clipped by 6 bases and J by 1 base, with 15 bases between them. Germline CDR1 is SQVTM and CDR2 is ANQGSEA. This CDR3 reads CSVVTRTGNTEAFF. CDR3 nucleotides: TGCAGCGTGGTAACACGGACTGGGAACACTGAAGCTTTCTTT. The entire variable domain, with the rest obtained from reference TRBV29-1 and TRBJ1-1, is as follows: SAVISQKPSRDICQRGTSLTIQCQVDSQVTMMFWYRQQPGQSLTLIATANQGSEATYESGFVIDKFPISRPNLTFSTLTVSNMSPEDSSIYLCSVVTRTGNTEAFFGQGTRLTVV.

This clonotype has at least ten counts. The chain combines TRBV5-1 with TRBJ1-2; the match to TRBD1 covers 8 bases. The CDR3 length is 14 residues. V lost 4 bases and J lost 4; bases outside the gene matches: 6. Germline CDR1 and CDR2: SGHRS and YFSETQ. CDR3 sequence reads: CASSAGTGSYGYTF. The CDR3 nucleotides are TGCGCCAGCAGCGCCGGGACAGGCTCCTATGGCTACACCTTC.

This clonotype is labeled as medium-sized (0.01 to 0.1%). The V gene is TRBV5-6, the J gene TRBJ1-2, with D perhaps matching TRBD1 (6 bases). CDR1 is SGHDT, CDR2 YYEEEE, per germline. V was cut by 10 bases and J by 6 bases, with 19 bases left in between. The length of the CDR3 is 13 residues. The chain's CDR3 is CAGSGAGVHGYTF. The CDR3 DNA reads as TGTGCCGGATCTGGGGCAGGGGTGCATGGCTACACCTTC.

This chain connects TRBV19 to TRBJ2-2; no clear D. The CDR3 sequence is 16 residues long. Between the trimmed V and J ends, which lost 4 bases and 0 bases, there was a span of 12 bases. Per germline, CDR1 LNHDA and CDR2 SQIVND (reference sequence). The CDR3 DNA is TGTGCCAGTAGTAATCGGCGTACTGCGAACACCGGGGAGCTGTTTTTT. As protein: CASSNRRTANTGELFF.

This clonotype was counted only a few times. This chain uses TRBV12-3 or TRBV12-4 with TRBJ2-1, with 7 bases that match TRBD1. The CDR3 is 13 residues long. With 5 bases clipped from V and 8 bases from J, the junction kept 6 bases outside the gene matches. Here the CDR3 reads CASSRDRADEQFF. Written as DNA, the CDR3 is TGTGCCAGCAGTCGTGACAGGGCTGATGAGCAGTTCTTC.

V usage is TRBV20-1 and J usage is TRBJ2-7; D uncertain. Germline CDR1 is DFQATT and CDR2 is SNEGSKA (reference sequence). The CDR3 sequence is 14 residues long. Trimming left V 3 bases short and J 0 bases short, with 12 bases between. CDR3 amino acids: CSARVGGSSYEQYF. The CDR3 DNA reads as TGCAGTGCTAGGGTGGGCGGAAGCTCCTACGAGCAGTACTTC.

In its sample, this clonotype was seen many times. The gene calls are TRBV5-6 and TRBJ2-5; no firm D call. In germline, CDR1 is SGHDT, CDR2 YYEEEE. The CDR3 consists of 14 residues. Deletions cut 0 bases from V and 0 bases from J, with 6 bases between. CDR3 bases: TGTGCCAGCAGCTTGGGGTTGAACCAAGAGACCCAGTACTTC. This translates into CASSLGLNQETQYF.

The V gene is TRBV4-2, the J gene TRBJ2-2; 7 bases agree with TRBD2. Trimming removed 1 base from V and 5 bases from J; junction bases left unmatched: 4. CDR1 and CDR2 (germline): LGHNA, YNFKEQ. This CDR3 comprises 15 residues. CDR3 loop: CASSQGPGGTGELFF. The CDR3, as DNA: TGTGCCAGCAGCCAAGGGCCCGGGGGGACCGGGGAGCTGTTTTTT.

This clonotype was observed many times. The V call is TRBV3-1, the J call TRBJ1-1, with D hard to call. Per germline, CDR1 LGHDT and CDR2 YNNKEL (reference sequence). The V gene lost 3 bases and the J gene lost 3 bases, with 11 bases spanning the gap. CDR3 length: 14 amino acids. The CDR3 DNA sequence: TGTGCCAGCAGCCAGTCAGAGTGGGACACTGAAGCTTTCTTT. This sequence encodes CASSQSEWDTEAFF.

The sample holds many counts of this clonotype. The chain has TRBV7-8 and TRBJ2-7; D perhaps matches TRBD2 (5 bases). CDR1 and CDR2 (germline): SGHVS, FQNEAQ. CDR3 length equals 14 residues. Trimming shortened V by 2 bases and J by 5 bases, and 13 bases separated the two germline ends. CDR3 coding DNA: TGTGCCAGCAGCTTACGATCAGCGGAGGACGAGCAGTACTTC. It specifies CASSLRSAEDEQYF. Together with reference TRBV7-8 and TRBJ2-7, the CDR3 gives the full variable domain: GAGVSQSPRYKVAKRGQDVALRCDPISGHVSLFWYQQALGQGPEFLTYFQNEAQLDKSGLPSDRFFAERPEGSVSTLKIQRTQQEDSAVYLCASSLRSAEDEQYFGPGTRLTVT.

This clonotype was observed many times. CDR3 sequence reads: CASSFGGDEQFF. CDR3 nucleotides: TGCGCCAGCAGCTTCGGCGGGGATGAGCAGTTCTTC. This rearrangement joins TRBV5-1 to TRBJ2-1; tentative D call: TRBD2 (6 bases). The CDR3 sequence is 12 residues long. Germline values: CDR1 SGHRS, CDR2 YFSETQ. V was clipped by 2 bases and J by 8 bases, with 8 bases between them.

The table lists this clonotype with many counts. V and J are TRBV5-6 and TRBJ1-1, with D perhaps matching TRBD1 (6 bases). Trimming took 2 bases from V and 3 from J, leaving 11 bases between them. The CDR3 has 14 residues. CDR1 and CDR2 from the germline V gene are SGHDT and YYEEEE. As DNA, the CDR3 is TGTGCCAGCAGCTTAAGTACAGGGTACACTGAAGCTTTCTTT. Protein sequence: CASSLSTGYTEAFF.

This chain connects TRBV6-6 to TRBJ2-7, with D uncertain. Germline CDR1 reads MNHNY; CDR2 reads SVGAGI (reference sequence). CDR3 length equals 11 residues. Trimming removed 7 bases from V and 3 bases from J, with 7 bases in between. Written as DNA, the CDR3 is TGTGCCAGCAAGCTGGGCTACGAGCAGTACTTC. It specifies CASKLGYEQYF.